These 9 T cell receptor beta chains were sequenced from one sample in a study of blood T cell repertoires in COVID-19. Clones were read by immunoSEQ multiplex PCR, and TCRdb kept only the in-frame ones, dropping some. The sample includes fewer than 600,000 clones, 88% seen only once; the top ten take 1.5% to 2%. The sample taken for sequencing was PBMCs or T cells enriched from blood (not recorded which). Receptors were obtained from a middle-aged woman who had recovered from COVID-19.

The chain combines TRBV11-3 with TRBJ2-1; 9 positions agree with TRBD2. V shed 4 bases and J 4 bases; nucleotides not matched to a gene: 11. The CDR3 runs to 17 residues. CDR1 is SGHNT and CDR2 is YENEEA in the germline V gene. The CDR3 DNA sequence: TGTGCCAGCAGCTCGCCCCCAGTAGCGGGAGTGTACAATGAGCAGTTCTTC. This translates into CASSSPPVAGVYNEQFF.

The V and J genes are TRBV6-5 and TRBJ2-2, with D perhaps TRBD1 (6 bases). Germline V gene sequence: CDR1 MNHEY, CDR2 SVGAGI. The CDR3 extends over 15 amino acids. Trimming cost V 9 bases and J 4 bases, with 18 bases left between them. The CDR3 sequence: CASQGRISSTGELFF. The CDR3 coding sequence is TGTGCCAGTCAGGGGCGCATATCGAGCACCGGGGAGCTGTTTTTT.

This chain connects TRBV9 to TRBJ1-1; D call uncertain. This CDR3 has 13 amino acids. V was clipped by 1 base and J by 7 bases, with 11 bases between them. The germline CDR1 and CDR2 sequences are SGDLS and YYNGEE. CDR3 bases: TGTGCCAGCAGCGTAAGCGCGGGTGGTGAAGCTTTCTTT. Translating gives CASSVSAGGEAFF.

In DNA form, the CDR3 reads TGTGCCAGCAGTTACTCCCAGCGGGAGCCCCTAGGCGAGCAGTACTTC. Its protein product is CASSYSQREPLGEQYF. The chain joins TRBV6-2 or TRBV6-3 to TRBJ2-7; 8 bases agree with TRBD2. CDR3 size: 16 residues. Germline V CDR1 and CDR2: MNHEY, SVGEGT. V gave up 0 bases and J gave up 6 bases; unmatched junction bases: 10.

The chain uses TRBV15 and TRBJ1-5, with D perhaps matching TRBD1 (6 bases). V lost 0 bases, J lost 4 bases, and 7 bases lay in between. Germline CDR1 reads LNHNV; CDR2 reads YYDKDF (reference sequence). CDR3 length: 14 residues. The CDR3 is CATSRDQGNQPQHF. The CDR3 coding sequence is TGTGCCACCAGCAGAGACCAGGGGAATCAGCCCCAGCATTTT.

The chain joins TRBV15 to TRBJ2-3; TRBD2 matches 7 bases. V shed 4 bases and J 2 bases; nucleotides not matched to a gene: 6. Germline V gene lookup returns CDR1 LNHNV and CDR2 YYDKDF (reference sequence). CDR3 length: 15 amino acids. The CDR3 DNA sequence: TGTGCCACCAGCAACCCAGCGGGACCCACAGATACGCAGTATTTT. This translates into CATSNPAGPTDTQYF.

Here the CDR3 reads CASRPPSARELFF. The CDR3 DNA reads TGTGCCAGCAGACCCCCTTCCGCGAGGGAGCTGTTTTTT. The chain has TRBV2 and TRBJ2-2; D not resolved. The CDR3 consists of 13 residues. Trimming left V 6 bases short and J 9 bases short, with 14 bases between. Germline CDR1 reads SNHLY; CDR2 reads FYNNEI.

The CDR3 loop is CASRGQGYTF. The CDR3 nucleotides are TGTGCCAGCAGAGGACAGGGCTACACCTTC. The V and J genes are TRBV25-1 and TRBJ1-2; perhaps TRBD1 as D (6 bases). V dropped 6 bases and J dropped 8 bases, with 7 bases sitting between them. The CDR3 is 10 amino acids. Germline V gene sequence: CDR1 MGHDK, CDR2 SYGVNS.

This clone was recorded a few times. The rearrangement uses TRBV29-1 and TRBJ2-7, with D tentatively TRBD2 (6 bases). The CDR3 is made up of 14 amino acids. Germline CDR1 is SQVTM and CDR2 is ANQGSEA. V was pared by 4 bases and J by 2 bases, with 15 bases between. DNA of the CDR3: TGCAGCGTTGTGCCGGCTAGCGAGACCTACGAGCAGTACTTC. Its protein product is CSVVPASETYEQYF.